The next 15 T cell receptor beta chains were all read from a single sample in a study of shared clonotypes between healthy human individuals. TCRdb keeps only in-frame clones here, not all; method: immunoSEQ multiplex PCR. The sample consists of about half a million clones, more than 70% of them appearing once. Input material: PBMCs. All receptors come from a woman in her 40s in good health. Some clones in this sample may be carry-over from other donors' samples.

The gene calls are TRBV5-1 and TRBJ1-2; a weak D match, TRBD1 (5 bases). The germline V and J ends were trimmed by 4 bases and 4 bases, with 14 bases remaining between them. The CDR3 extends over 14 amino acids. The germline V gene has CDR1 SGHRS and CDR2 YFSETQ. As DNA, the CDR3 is TGCGCCAGCAGCCCCCAGGGCAGTGTCTATGGCTACACCTTC. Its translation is CASSPQGSVYGYTF.

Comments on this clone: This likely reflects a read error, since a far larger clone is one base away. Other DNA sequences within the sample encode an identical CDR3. CDR3 region: CASSQGLETGELFF. The CDR3 nucleotides read TGTGCCAGCAGCCAAGGGCTGGAAACCGGGGAGCTGTTCTTT. The chain links TRBV4-2 to TRBJ2-2; tentatively, D is TRBD2 (5 bases). The CDR3 has 14 amino acids. Germline CDR1 reads LGHNA; CDR2 reads YNFKEQ.

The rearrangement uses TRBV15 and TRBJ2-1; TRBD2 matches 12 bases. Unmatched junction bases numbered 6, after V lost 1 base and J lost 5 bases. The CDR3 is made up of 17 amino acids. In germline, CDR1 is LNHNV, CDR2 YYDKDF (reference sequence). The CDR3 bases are TGTGCCACCAGCAGAGGAGGGACTAGCGGGTCGGACAATGAGCAGTTCTTC. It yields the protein CATSRGGTSGSDNEQFF. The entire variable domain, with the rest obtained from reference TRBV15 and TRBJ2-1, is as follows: DAMVIQNPRYQVTQFGKPVTLSCSQTLNHNVMYWYQQKSSQAPKLLFHYYDKDFNNEADTPDNFQSRRPNTSFCFLDIRSPGLGDTAMYLCATSRGGTSGSDNEQFFGPGTRLTVL.

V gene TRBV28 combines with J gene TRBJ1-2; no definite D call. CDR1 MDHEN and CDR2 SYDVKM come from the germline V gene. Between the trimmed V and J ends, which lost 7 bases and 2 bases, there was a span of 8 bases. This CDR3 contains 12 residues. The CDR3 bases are TGTGCCAGCATTGGTACCAACTATGGCTACACCTTC. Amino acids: CASIGTNYGYTF.

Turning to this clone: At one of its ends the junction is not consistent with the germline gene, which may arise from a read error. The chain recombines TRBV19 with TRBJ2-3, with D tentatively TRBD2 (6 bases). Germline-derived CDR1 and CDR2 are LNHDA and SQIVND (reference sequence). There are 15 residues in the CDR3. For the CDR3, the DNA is TGTGCCGGTAGAACATCTAGCGCAATCACAGATACGCAGTATTTT. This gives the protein CAGRTSSAITDTQYF.

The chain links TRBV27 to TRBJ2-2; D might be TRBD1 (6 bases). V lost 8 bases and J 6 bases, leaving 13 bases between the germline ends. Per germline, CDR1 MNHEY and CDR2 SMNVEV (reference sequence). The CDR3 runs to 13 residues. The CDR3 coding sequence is TGTGCCAGCGGGCTACAGGGTTCCGGGGAGCTGTTTTTT. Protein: CASGLQGSGELFF.

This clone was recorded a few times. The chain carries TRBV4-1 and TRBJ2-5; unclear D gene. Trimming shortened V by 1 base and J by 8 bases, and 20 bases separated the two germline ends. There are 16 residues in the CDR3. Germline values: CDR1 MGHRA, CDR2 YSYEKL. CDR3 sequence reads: CASSQVMTLTQGTQYF. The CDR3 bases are TGCGCCAGCAGCCAAGTAATGACCCTAACCCAAGGCACCCAGTACTTC.

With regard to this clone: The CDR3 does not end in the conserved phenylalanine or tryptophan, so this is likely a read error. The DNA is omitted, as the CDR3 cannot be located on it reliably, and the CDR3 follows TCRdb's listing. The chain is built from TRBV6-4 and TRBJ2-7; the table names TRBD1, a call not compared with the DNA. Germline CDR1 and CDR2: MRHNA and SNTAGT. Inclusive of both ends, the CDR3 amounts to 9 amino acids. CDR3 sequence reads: CASSDAQTG.

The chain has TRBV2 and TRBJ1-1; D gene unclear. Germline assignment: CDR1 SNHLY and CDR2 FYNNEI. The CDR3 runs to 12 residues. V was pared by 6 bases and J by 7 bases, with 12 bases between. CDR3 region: CASSLMDLEAFF. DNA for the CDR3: TGTGCCAGCAGCCTGATGGACCTTGAAGCTTTCTTT.

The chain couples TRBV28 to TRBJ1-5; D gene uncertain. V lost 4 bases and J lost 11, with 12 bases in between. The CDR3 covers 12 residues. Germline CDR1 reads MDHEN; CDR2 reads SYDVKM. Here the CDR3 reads CASSSQVETQHF. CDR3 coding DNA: TGTGCCAGCAGTTCGCAGGTGGAGACCCAGCATTTT.

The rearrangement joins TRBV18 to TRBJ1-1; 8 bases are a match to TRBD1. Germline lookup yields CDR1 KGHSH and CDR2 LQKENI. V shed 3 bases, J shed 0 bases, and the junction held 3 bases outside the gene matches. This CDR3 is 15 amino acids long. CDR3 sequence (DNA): TGTGCCAGCTCACCCGGGACAGGCTTGAACACTGAAGCTTTCTTT. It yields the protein CASSPGTGLNTEAFF.

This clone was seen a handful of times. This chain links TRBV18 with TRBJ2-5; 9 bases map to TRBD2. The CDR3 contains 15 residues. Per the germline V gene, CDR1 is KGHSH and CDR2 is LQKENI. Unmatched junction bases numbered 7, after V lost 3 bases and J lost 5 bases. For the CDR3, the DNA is TGTGCCAGCTCACCGCGACTAGCGGATGGGGAGACCCAGTACTTC. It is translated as CASSPRLADGETQYF.

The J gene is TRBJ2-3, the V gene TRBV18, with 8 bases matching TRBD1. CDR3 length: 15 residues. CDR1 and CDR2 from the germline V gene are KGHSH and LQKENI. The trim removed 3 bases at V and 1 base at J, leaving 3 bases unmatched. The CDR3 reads CASSPWGQGTDTQYF. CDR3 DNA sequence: TGTGCCAGCTCACCGTGGGGACAGGGCACAGATACGCAGTATTTT.

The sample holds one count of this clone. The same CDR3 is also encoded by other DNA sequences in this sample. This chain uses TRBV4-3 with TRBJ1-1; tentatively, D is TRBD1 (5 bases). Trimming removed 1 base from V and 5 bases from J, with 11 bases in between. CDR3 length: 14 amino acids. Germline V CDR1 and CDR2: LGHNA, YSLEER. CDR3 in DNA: TGCGCCAGCAGCCAAGTCGGGAGGGGTACTGAAGCTTTCTTT. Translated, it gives CASSQVGRGTEAFF.

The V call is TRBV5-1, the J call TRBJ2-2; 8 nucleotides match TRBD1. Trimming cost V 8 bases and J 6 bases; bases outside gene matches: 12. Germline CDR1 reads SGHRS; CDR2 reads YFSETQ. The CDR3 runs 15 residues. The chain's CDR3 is CARASPQGAAGELFF. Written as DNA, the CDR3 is TGCGCCAGAGCATCCCCGCAGGGGGCGGCCGGGGAGCTGTTTTTT.